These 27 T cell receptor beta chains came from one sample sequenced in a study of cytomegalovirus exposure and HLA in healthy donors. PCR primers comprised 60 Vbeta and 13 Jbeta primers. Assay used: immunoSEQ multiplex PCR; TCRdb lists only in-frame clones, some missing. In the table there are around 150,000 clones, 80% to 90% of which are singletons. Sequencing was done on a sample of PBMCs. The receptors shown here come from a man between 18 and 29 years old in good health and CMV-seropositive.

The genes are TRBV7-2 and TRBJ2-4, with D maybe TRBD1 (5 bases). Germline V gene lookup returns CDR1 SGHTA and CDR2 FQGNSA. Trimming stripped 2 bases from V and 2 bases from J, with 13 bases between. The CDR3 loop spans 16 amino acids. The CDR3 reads CASSLQRGWTKNIQYF. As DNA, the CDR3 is TGTGCCAGCAGCTTACAAAGGGGCTGGACCAAAAACATTCAGTACTTC. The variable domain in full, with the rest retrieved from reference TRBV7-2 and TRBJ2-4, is GAGVSQSPSNKVTEKGKDVELRCDPISGHTALYWYRQSLGQGLEFLIYFQGNSAPDKSGLPSDRFSAERTGGSVSTLTIQRTQQEDSAVYLCASSLQRGWTKNIQYFGAGTRLSVL.

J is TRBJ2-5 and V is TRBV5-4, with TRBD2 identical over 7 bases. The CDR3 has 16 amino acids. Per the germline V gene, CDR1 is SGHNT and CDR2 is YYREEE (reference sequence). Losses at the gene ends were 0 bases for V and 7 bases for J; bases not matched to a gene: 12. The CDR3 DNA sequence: TGTGCCAGCAGCTTGGTTTCCGGGGGGTCACCGGGGACCCAGTACTTC. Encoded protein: CASSLVSGGSPGTQYF.

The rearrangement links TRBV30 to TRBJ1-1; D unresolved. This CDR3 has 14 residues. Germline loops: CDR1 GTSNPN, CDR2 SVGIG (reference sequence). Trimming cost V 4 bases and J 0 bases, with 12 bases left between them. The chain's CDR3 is CAWITVPMNTEAFF. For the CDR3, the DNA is TGTGCCTGGATTACAGTGCCAATGAACACTGAAGCTTTCTTT.

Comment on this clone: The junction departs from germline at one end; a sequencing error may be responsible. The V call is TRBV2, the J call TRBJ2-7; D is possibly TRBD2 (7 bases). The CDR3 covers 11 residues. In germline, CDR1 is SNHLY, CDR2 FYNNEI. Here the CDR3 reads CASSEWSRGAF. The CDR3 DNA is TGTGCCAGCAGTGAATGGTCACGGGGGGCCTTC. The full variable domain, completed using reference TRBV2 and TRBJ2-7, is EPEVTQTPSHQVTQMGQEVILRCVPISNHLYFYWYRQILGQKVEFLVSFYNNEISEKSEIFDDQFSVERPDGSNFTLKIRSTKLEDSAMYFCASSEWSRGAFGPGTRLTVT.

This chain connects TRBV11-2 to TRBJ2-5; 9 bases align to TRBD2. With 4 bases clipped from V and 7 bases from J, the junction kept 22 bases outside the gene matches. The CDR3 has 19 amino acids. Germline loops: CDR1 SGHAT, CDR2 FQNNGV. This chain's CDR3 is CASSSTKPVRGGRGWTQYF. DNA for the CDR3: TGTGCCAGCAGCTCAACTAAACCCGTGCGGGGGGGAAGGGGTTGGACCCAGTACTTC.

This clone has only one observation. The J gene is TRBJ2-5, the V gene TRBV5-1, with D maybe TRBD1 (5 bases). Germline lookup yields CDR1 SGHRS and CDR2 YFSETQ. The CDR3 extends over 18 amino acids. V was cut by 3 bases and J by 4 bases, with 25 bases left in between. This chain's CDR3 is CASSSLSLAQDSGETQYF. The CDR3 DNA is TGCGCCAGCAGCTCCCTCAGTCTTGCGCAAGACAGTGGAGAGACCCAGTACTTC.

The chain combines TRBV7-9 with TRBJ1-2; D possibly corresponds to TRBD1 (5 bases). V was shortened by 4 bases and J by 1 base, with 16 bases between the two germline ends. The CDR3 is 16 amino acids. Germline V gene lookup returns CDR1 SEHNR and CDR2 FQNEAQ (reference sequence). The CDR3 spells CASSSWGGRDNYGYTF. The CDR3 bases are TGTGCCAGCAGCTCCTGGGGGGGAAGGGATAACTATGGCTACACCTTC.

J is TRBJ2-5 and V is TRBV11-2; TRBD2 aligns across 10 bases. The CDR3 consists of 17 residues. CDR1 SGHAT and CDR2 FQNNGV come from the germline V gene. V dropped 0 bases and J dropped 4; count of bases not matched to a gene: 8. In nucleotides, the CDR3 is TGTGCCAGCAGCTTAGATAGCGGGGGGATACGAAGAGAGACCCAGTACTTC. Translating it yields CASSLDSGGIRRETQYF.

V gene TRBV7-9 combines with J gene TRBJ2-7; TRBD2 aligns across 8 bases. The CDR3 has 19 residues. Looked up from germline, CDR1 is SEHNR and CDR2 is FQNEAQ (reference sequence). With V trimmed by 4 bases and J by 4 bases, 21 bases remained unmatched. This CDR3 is CASSYTGVVAGTYRYEQYF. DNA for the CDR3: TGTGCCAGCAGCTACACCGGAGTGGTAGCGGGGACCTACCGGTACGAGCAGTACTTC.

The CDR3 reads CAISSPAGTTGNTIYF. For the CDR3, the DNA is TGTGCCATCAGTTCCCCAGCCGGGACAACCGGAAACACCATATATTTT. The genes are TRBV10-3 and TRBJ1-3, with D tentatively TRBD1 (6 bases). Trimming cost V 5 bases and J 4 bases, with 18 bases left between them. Germline-derived CDR1 and CDR2 are ENHRY and SYGVKD. The CDR3 contains 16 residues.

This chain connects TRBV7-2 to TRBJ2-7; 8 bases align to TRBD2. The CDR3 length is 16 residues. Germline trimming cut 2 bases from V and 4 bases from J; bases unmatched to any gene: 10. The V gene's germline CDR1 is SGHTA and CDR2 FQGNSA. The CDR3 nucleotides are TGTGCCAGCAGCTTACTTTCCGGGACTAGTTGGTACGAGCAGTACTTC. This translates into CASSLLSGTSWYEQYF.

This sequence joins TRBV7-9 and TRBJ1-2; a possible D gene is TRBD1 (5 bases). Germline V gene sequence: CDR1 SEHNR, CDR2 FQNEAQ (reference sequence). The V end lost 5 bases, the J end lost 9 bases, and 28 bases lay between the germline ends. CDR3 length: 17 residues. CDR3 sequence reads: CASSQADWGDWLRRYTF. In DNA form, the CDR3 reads TGTGCCAGCAGCCAGGCCGATTGGGGGGACTGGCTACGGCGCTACACCTTC.

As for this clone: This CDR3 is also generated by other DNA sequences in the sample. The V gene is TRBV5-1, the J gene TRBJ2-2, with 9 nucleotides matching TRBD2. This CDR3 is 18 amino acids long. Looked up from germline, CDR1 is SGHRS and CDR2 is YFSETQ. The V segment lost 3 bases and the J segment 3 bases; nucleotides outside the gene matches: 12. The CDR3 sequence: CASSSGLAGGPDTGELFF. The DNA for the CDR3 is TGCGCCAGCAGCTCGGGACTGGCGGGGGGGCCGGACACCGGGGAGCTGTTTTTT.

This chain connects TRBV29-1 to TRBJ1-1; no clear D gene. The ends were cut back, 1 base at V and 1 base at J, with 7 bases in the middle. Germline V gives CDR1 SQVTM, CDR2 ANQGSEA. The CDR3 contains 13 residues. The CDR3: CSVEGEGNTEAFF. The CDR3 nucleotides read TGCAGCGTTGAAGGGGAGGGGAACACTGAAGCTTTCTTT.

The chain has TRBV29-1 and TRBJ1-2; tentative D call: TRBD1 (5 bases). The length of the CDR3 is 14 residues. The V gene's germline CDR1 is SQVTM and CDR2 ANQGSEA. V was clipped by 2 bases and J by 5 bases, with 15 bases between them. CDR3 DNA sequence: TGCAGCGTTGAACCGGAAGAGGGACTATATGGCTACACCTTC. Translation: CSVEPEEGLYGYTF.

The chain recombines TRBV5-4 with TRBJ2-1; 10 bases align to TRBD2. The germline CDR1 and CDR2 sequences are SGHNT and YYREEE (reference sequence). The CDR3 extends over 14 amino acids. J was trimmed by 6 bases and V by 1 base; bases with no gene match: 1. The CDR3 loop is CASSLSGGANEQFF. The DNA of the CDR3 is TGTGCCAGCAGCTTGAGCGGGGGGGCCAATGAGCAGTTCTTC.

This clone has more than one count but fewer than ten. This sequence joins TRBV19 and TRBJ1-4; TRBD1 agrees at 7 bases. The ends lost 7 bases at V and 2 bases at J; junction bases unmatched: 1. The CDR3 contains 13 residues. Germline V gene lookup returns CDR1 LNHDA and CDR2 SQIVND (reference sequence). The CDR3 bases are TGTGCCAGTAAGACAGGGACTAATGAAAAACTGTTTTTT. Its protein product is CASKTGTNEKLFF.

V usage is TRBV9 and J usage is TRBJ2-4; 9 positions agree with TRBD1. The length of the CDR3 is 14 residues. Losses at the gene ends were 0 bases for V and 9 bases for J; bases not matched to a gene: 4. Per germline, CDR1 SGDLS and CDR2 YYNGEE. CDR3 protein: CASSVVDRGGIQYF. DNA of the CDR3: TGTGCCAGCAGCGTAGTTGACAGGGGGGGCATTCAGTACTTC.

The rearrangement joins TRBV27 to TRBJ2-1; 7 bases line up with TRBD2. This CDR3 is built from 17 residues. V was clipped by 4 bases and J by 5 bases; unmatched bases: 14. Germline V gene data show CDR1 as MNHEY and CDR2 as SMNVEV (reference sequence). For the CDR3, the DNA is TGTGCCAGCAGTTCCTATTTTCGGCGGGGGATCCACAATGAGCAGTTCTTC. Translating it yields CASSSYFRRGIHNEQFF.

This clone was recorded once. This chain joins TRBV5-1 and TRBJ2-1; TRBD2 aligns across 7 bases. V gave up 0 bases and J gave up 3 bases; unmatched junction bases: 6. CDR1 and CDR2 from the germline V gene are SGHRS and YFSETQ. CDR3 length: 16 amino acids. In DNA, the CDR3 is TGCGCCAGCAGCTTGGGGGAGGGTATGATCTACAATGAGCAGTTCTTC. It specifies CASSLGEGMIYNEQFF.

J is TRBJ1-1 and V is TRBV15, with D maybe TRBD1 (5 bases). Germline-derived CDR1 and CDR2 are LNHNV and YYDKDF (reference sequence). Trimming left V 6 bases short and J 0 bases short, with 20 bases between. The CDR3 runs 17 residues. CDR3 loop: CATRDKTAGRVNTEAFF. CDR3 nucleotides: TGTGCCACCAGGGACAAAACCGCTGGTCGCGTGAACACTGAAGCTTTCTTT.

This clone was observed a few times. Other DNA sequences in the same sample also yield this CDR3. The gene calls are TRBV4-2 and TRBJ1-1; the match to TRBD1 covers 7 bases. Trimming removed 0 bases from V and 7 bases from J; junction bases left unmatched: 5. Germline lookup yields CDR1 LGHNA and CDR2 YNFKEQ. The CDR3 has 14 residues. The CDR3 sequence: CASSQETGYGEAFF. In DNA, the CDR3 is TGTGCCAGCAGCCAAGAGACAGGGTACGGTGAAGCTTTCTTT.

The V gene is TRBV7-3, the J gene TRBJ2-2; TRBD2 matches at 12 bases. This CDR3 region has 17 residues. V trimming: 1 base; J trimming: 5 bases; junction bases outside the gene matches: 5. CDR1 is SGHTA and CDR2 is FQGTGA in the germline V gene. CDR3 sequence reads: CASSLMTSGGPTGELFF. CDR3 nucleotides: TGTGCCAGCAGCTTAATGACTAGCGGGGGACCTACCGGGGAGCTGTTTTTT.

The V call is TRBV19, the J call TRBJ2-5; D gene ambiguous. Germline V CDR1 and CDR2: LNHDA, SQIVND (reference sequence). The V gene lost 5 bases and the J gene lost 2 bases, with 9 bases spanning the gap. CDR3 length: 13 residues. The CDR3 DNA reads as TGTGCCAGTAGTCTCCCAGGTCAAGAGACCCAGTACTTC. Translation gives CASSLPGQETQYF.

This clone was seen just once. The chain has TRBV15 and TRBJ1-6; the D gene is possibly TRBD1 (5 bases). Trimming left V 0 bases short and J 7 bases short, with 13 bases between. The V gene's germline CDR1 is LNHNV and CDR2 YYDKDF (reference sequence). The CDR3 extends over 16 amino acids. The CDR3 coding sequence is TGTGCCACCAGCAGAGAAGGAGGGGTGACCAATTCACCCCTCCACTTT. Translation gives CATSREGGVTNSPLHF. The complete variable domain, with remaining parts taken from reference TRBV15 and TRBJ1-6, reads DAMVIQNPRYQVTQFGKPVTLSCSQTLNHNVMYWYQQKSSQAPKLLFHYYDKDFNNEADTPDNFQSRRPNTSFCFLDIRSPGLGDTAMYLCATSREGGVTNSPLHFGNGTRLTVT.

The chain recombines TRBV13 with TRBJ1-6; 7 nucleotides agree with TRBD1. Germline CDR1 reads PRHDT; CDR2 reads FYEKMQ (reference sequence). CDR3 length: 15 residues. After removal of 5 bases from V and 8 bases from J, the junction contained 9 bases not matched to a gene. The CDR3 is CASSQGTVTHSPLHF. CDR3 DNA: TGTGCCAGCAGCCAAGGGACAGTCACCCATTCACCCCTCCACTTT.

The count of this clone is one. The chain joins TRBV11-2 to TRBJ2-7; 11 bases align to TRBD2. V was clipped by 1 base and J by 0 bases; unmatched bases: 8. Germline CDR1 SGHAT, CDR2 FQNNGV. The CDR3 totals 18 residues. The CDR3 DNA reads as TGTGCCAGCAGCTTAGTAATGCCTAGCGGGGGGTTCTCCTACGAGCAGTACTTC. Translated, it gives CASSLVMPSGGFSYEQYF. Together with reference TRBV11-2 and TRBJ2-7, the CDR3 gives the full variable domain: EAGVAQSPRYKIIEKRQSVAFWCNPISGHATLYWYQQILGQGPKLLIQFQNNGVVDDSQLPKDRFSAERLKGVDSTLKIQPAKLEDSAVYLCASSLVMPSGGFSYEQYFGPGTRLTVT.